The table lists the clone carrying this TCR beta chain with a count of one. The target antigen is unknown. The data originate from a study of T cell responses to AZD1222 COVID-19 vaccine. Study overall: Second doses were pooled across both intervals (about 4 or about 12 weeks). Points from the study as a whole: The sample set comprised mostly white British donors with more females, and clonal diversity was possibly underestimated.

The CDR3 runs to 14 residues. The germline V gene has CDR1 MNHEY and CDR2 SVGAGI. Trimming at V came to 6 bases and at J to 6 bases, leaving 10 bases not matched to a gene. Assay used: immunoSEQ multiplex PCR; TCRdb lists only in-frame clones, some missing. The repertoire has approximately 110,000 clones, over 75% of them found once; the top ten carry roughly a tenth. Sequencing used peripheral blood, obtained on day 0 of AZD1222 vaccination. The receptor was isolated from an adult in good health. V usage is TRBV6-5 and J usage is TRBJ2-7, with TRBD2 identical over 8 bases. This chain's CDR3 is CASRDRAGGAEQYF. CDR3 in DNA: TGTGCCAGCAGGGACCGGGCCGGGGGGGCCGAGCAGTACTTC.